This TCR beta chain was observed in a study of T-cell memory formation after mild COVID-19. The CDR3 loop spans 16 amino acids. Trimming cost V 0 bases and J 0 bases, with 6 bases left between them. Germline CDR1 reads SEHNR; CDR2 reads FQNEAQ (reference sequence). TCRdb redid the calling of the 5' RACE reads with MiXCR, one entry per CDR3 protein. The sample has tens of thousands of distinct CDR3 sequences; 7.3% are singletons. This clonotype was detected ten times or more. The V call is TRBV7-9, the J call TRBJ2-6; the D is unclear. Sequencing used PBMCs or a T cell subset sorted from them (not recorded which). The clonotype comes from a young man who had mild COVID-19 (a few samples of this study predate the infection). Cell type and time point are not known. CDR3 loop: CASSLAGGSGANVLTF. In DNA form, the CDR3 reads TGTGCCAGCAGCTTAGCCGGCGGCTCTGGGGCCAACGTCCTGACTTTC.